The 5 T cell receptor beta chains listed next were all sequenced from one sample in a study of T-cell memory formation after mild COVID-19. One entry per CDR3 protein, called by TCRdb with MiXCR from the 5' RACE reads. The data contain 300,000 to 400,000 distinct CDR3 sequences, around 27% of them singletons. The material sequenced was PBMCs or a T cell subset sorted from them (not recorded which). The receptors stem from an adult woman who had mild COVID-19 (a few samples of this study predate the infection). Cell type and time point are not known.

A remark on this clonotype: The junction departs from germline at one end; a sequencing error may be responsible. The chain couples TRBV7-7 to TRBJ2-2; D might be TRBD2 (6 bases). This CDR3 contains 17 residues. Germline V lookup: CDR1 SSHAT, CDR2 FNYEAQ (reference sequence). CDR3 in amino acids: CASSFFAGRANTGELFF. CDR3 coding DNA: TGTGCTAGCAGCTTTTTCGCGGGACGGGCGAACACCGGGGAGCTGTTTTTT.

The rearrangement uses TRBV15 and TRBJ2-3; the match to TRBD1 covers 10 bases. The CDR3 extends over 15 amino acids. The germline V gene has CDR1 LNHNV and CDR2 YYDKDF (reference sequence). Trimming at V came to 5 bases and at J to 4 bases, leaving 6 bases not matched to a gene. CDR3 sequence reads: CATSVAGTGADTQYF. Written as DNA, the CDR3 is TGTGCCACCAGCGTAGCCGGGACAGGGGCAGATACGCAGTATTTT.

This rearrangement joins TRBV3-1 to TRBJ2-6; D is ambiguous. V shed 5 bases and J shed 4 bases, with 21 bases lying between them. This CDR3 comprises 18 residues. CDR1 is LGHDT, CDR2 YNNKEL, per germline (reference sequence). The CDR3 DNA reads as TGTGCCAGCAGCAAAGGCAGGAGTTTGGGCGCCGGGGCCAACGTCCTGACTTTC. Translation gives CASSKGRSLGAGANVLTF.

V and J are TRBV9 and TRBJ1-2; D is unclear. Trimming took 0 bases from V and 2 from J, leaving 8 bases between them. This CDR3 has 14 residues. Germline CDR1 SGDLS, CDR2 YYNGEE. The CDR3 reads CASSVGGSNYGYTF. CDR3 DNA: TGTGCCAGCAGCGTAGGAGGCAGCAACTATGGCTACACCTTC.

The CDR3 coding sequence is TGTGCTAGTGGTACTGCCCGGGGATACAATGAGCAGTTCTTC. Its protein product is CASGTARGYNEQFF. This sequence joins TRBV12-5 and TRBJ2-1, with D tentatively TRBD2 (5 bases). V was pared by 5 bases and J by 4 bases, with 12 bases between. This CDR3 region has 14 residues. The V gene's germline CDR1 is LGHNT and CDR2 FRNRAP. The whole variable domain, remainder taken from reference TRBV12-5 and TRBJ2-1, is DARVTQTPRHKVTEMGQEVTMRCQPILGHNTVFWYRQTMMQGLELLAYFRNRAPLDDSGMPKDRFSAEMPDATLATLKIQPSEPRDSAVYFCASGTARGYNEQFFGPGTRLTVL.